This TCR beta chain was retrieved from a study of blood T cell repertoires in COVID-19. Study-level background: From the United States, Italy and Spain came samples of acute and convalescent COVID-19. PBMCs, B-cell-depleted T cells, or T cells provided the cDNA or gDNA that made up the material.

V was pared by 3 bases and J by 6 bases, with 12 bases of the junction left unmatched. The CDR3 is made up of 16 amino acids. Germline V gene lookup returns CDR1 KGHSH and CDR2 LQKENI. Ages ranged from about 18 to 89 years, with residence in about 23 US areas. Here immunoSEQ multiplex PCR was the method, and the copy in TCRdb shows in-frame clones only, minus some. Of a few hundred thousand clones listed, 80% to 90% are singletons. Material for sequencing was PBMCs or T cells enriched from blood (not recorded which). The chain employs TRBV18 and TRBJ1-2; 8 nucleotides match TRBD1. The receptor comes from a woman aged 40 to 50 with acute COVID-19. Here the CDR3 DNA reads TGTGCCAGCTCACCCCTGGGGCAGGGGGCGTATGATGGCTACACCTTC. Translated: CASSPLGQGAYDGYTF.